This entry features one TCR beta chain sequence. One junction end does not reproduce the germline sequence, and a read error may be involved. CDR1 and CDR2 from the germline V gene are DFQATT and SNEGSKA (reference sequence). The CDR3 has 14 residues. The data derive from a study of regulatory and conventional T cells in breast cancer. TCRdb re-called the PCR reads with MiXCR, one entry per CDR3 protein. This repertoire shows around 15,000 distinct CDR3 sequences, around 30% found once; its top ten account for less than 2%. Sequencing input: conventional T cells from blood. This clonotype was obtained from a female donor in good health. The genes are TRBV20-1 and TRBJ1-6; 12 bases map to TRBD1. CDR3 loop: CSAGDRGRRAPPHF. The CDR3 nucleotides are TGCAGTGCCGGGGACAGGGGGCGCCGGGCGCCCCCCCACTTT.